The 2 T cell receptor beta chains reported below all come from one sample, sequenced in a study of human T cells and chemical hapten exposure. TCRdb redid the calling of the RACE reads with MiXCR, one entry per CDR3 protein. The data show around 80,000 distinct CDR3 sequences, with approximately 8% seen just once and over 1.5% held by the top ten. The time point: healthy volunteer bleed at 6 weeks. Unfractionated whole blood yielded total RNA. The sequencing sample was made of whole blood. These receptors all stem from a male donor in good health. Some clones in this sample may be carry-over from other donors' samples.

The chain couples TRBV19 to TRBJ1-1; 8 bases fit TRBD1. The CDR3 runs 17 residues. V shed 4 bases and J 5 bases; nucleotides not matched to a gene: 15. Germline V gene data show CDR1 as LNHDA and CDR2 as SQIVND (reference sequence). CDR3 nucleotide sequence: TGTGCCAGTAGTACTTACAAGACGACAGGGGAGCGGACTGAAGCTTTCTTT. Protein: CASSTYKTTGERTEAFF.

The chain links TRBV7-9 to TRBJ2-7; 9 bases match TRBD2. The ends lost 5 bases at V and 6 bases at J; junction bases unmatched: 8. Looked up from germline, CDR1 is SEHNR and CDR2 is FQNEAQ (reference sequence). CDR3 length: 14 residues. The CDR3 protein is CASSQTSGRGEQYF. Written as DNA, the CDR3 is TGTGCCAGCAGCCAGACTAGCGGTAGGGGCGAGCAGTACTTC.